Described below is a single TCR beta chain sequence and its context. Its antigen is as yet unknown. This sample is drawn from a study of T cell responses to AZD1222 COVID-19 vaccine. Whole-study findings and limits: Reportedly, close to half of spike-specific TCRs are directed against unmutated variant regions. Vaccine-associated CD4 TCRs ranged over spike, dominating at 160-218 and 743-854. There were mostly white British donors and more females than males, and clonal diversity was possibly underestimated.

CDR1 is LGHDT and CDR2 is YNNKEL in the germline V gene (reference sequence). Trimming stripped 1 base from V and 8 bases from J, with 4 bases between. This CDR3 is built from 11 residues. Here immunoSEQ multiplex PCR was the method, and the copy in TCRdb shows in-frame clones only, minus some. The profile covers about 93,000 clones, with about 86% appearing a single time and 6.3% taken by the ten largest. The genes are TRBV3-1 (or the pseudogene TRBV3-2) and TRBJ2-3; the D is unclear. The sequenced sample was peripheral blood, obtained on day 0 of AZD1222 vaccination. This clonotype was obtained from an adult in good health. CDR3 nucleotide sequence: TGTGCCAGCAGCCAAGGTCCTACGCAGTATTTT. Residues: CASSQGPTQYF.